The 17 T cell receptor beta chains given below trace back to one sample, sequenced in a study of blood T cell repertoires in COVID-19. Libraries were prepared by immunoSEQ multiplex PCR; TCRdb keeps only in-frame clonotypes and omits some of them. The sample has around 200,000 clones, 80% to 85% seen once. The sequenced sample consisted of peripheral blood. These receptor sequences come from a woman aged 40 to 55 with acute or convalescent COVID-19.

DNA of the CDR3: TGTGCCAGCAGCCCGACTAGCGGAAAAGAGACCCAGTACTTC. This sequence encodes CASSPTSGKETQYF. The V gene is TRBV9, the J gene TRBJ2-5; TRBD2 matches at 9 bases. CDR1 and CDR2 (germline): SGDLS, YYNGEE. The CDR3 spans 14 residues. V lost 4 bases and J lost 3; bases outside the gene matches: 4.

J is TRBJ1-1 and V is TRBV7-2; maybe TRBD1 (6 bases). Trimming pared 5 bases from V and 0 bases from J, leaving 13 bases between. Per germline, CDR1 SGHTA and CDR2 FQGNSA. This CDR3 has 15 amino acids. CDR3 loop: CASSDGGAMNTEAFF. CDR3 bases: TGTGCCAGCAGCGACGGGGGGGCAATGAACACTGAAGCTTTCTTT.

This clone was observed a single time. The J gene is TRBJ2-5, the V gene TRBV7-3; the match to TRBD2 covers 8 bases. CDR3 size: 15 residues. Trimming at V came to 5 bases and at J to 5 bases, leaving 10 bases not matched to a gene. Germline V gene data show CDR1 as SGHTA and CDR2 as FQGTGA. In nucleotides, the CDR3 is TGTGCCAGCAGCCCCTCCCGGGGGGGGATGGAGACCCAGTACTTC. Protein sequence: CASSPSRGGMETQYF.

The chain employs TRBV5-1 and TRBJ1-1; D gene ambiguous. V was clipped by 4 bases and J by 0 bases, with 13 bases between them. Germline-derived CDR1 and CDR2 are SGHRS and YFSETQ. The CDR3 is 15 residues long. CDR3 amino acids: CASSPREGMNTEAFF. In DNA, the CDR3 is TGCGCCAGCAGCCCCCGCGAGGGAATGAACACTGAAGCTTTCTTT.

The chain carries TRBV5-1 and TRBJ2-2, with D maybe TRBD1 (6 bases). V lost 6 bases and J 2 bases, leaving 11 bases between the germline ends. CDR3 size: 14 residues. From germline, CDR1 is SGHRS and CDR2 YFSETQ. The CDR3 here is CASKEGTNTGELFF. The DNA of the CDR3 is TGCGCCAGCAAGGAAGGGACAAACACCGGGGAGCTGTTTTTT.

Written as DNA, the CDR3 is TGTGCCAGCAGCTCCTTCCGGGACAGGGGGCAGGGCGAGCAGTACTTC. Translation: CASSSFRDRGQGEQYF. The gene calls are TRBV2 and TRBJ2-7; 12 bases line up with TRBD1. The CDR3 has 16 residues. V shed 6 bases, J shed 6 bases, and the junction held 12 bases outside the gene matches. CDR1 and CDR2 from the germline V gene are SNHLY and FYNNEI.

The gene calls are TRBV12-5 and TRBJ2-3; 8 nucleotides match TRBD1. This CDR3 contains 14 residues. The trim removed 5 bases at V and 4 bases at J, leaving 5 bases unmatched. CDR1 and CDR2 from the germline V gene are LGHNT and FRNRAP. Here the CDR3 reads CASGVTGAPDTQYF. The CDR3 coding sequence is TGTGCTAGTGGTGTGACAGGGGCCCCAGATACGCAGTATTTT.

Only one count was recorded for this clone. The chain has TRBV28 and TRBJ1-2, with 7 positions matching TRBD1. This CDR3 comprises 14 residues. The V gene's germline CDR1 is MDHEN and CDR2 SYDVKM. The junction had 7 bases not matched to a gene; V was cut back by 4 bases and J by 5 bases. CDR3 sequence reads: CASSSPGQRYGYTF. CDR3 sequence (DNA): TGTGCCAGCAGTTCACCGGGACAGAGGTATGGCTACACCTTC.

The chain uses TRBV4-2 and TRBJ2-2; no clear D. The length of the CDR3 is 15 residues. Germline V gene sequence: CDR1 LGHNA, CDR2 YNFKEQ. Trimming shortened V by 0 bases and J by 4 bases, and 9 bases separated the two germline ends. DNA of the CDR3: TGTGCCAGCAGCCAAGATATCTTGAGCACCGGGGAGCTGTTTTTT. This sequence encodes CASSQDILSTGELFF.

This chain uses TRBV6-4 with TRBJ1-1; D may be TRBD1 (6 bases). The germline V gene encodes CDR1 MRHNA and CDR2 SNTAGT. The CDR3 sequence is 13 residues long. Between the trimmed V and J ends, which lost 6 bases and 4 bases, there was a span of 12 bases. Here the CDR3 reads CASSAGDTTEAFF. In nucleotides, the CDR3 is TGTGCCAGCAGCGCAGGGGATACCACTGAAGCTTTCTTT.

This chain uses TRBV12-3 or TRBV12-4 with TRBJ2-7; possible D gene TRBD2, 5 bases. This CDR3 spans 12 amino acids. Trimming took 5 bases from V and 5 from J, leaving 10 bases between them. CDR3 nucleotide sequence: TGTGCCAGCAGTAGATGGAGGAACGAGCAGTACTTC. Encoded protein: CASSRWRNEQYF.

The chain employs TRBV27 and TRBJ2-1; the match to TRBD2 covers 7 bases. This CDR3 has 15 residues. Per the germline V gene, CDR1 is MNHEY and CDR2 is SMNVEV (reference sequence). Germline trimming cut 3 bases from V and 5 bases from J; bases unmatched to any gene: 7. CDR3 coding DNA: TGTGCCAGCAGTTTGGGGCGGGAGAGCCACAATGAGCAGTTCTTC. Translated: CASSLGRESHNEQFF.

The chain is built from TRBV24-1 and TRBJ2-7, with a weak D call TRBD1 (7 bases). V lost 7 bases and J lost 3, with 21 bases in between. Germline values: CDR1 KGHDR, CDR2 SFDVKD. The CDR3 extends over 16 amino acids. The CDR3 is CATSVRRAGGFYEQYF. CDR3 in DNA: TGTGCCACCAGCGTCCGGAGGGCAGGGGGTTTCTACGAGCAGTACTTC.

The chain links TRBV7-6 to TRBJ2-1; possible D gene TRBD2, 6 bases. Trimming cost V 5 bases and J 5 bases, with 16 bases left between them. From germline, CDR1 is SGHVS and CDR2 FNYEAQ. The CDR3 loop spans 15 amino acids. This CDR3 reads CASSGTRGGNNEQFF. CDR3 coding DNA: TGTGCCAGCAGCGGTACTAGAGGAGGGAACAATGAGCAGTTCTTC.

This clone occurred once. V and J are TRBV2 and TRBJ1-1; D remains ambiguous. This CDR3 has 11 residues. V was pared by 4 bases and J by 5 bases, with 5 bases between. Per germline, CDR1 SNHLY and CDR2 FYNNEI. The CDR3 sequence is CASSVQTEAFF. As DNA, the CDR3 is TGTGCCAGCAGTGTACAGACTGAAGCTTTCTTT.

The chain is built from TRBV12-3 or TRBV12-4 and TRBJ1-5, with no clear D. V lost 5 bases and J lost 3, with 8 bases in between. The CDR3 is 13 amino acids. The CDR3 sequence is CASSRQINQPQHF. The CDR3 DNA is TGTGCCAGCAGTCGCCAGATCAATCAGCCCCAGCATTTT.

This rearrangement joins TRBV5-4 to TRBJ1-1; TRBD1 matches 7 bases. The germline V gene has CDR1 SGHNT and CDR2 YYREEE (reference sequence). V was clipped by 4 bases and J by 7 bases; unmatched bases: 7. The CDR3 totals 13 residues. Here the CDR3 DNA reads TGTGCCAGCAGCCACCGGGACAGCTTTGAAGCTTTCTTT. This sequence encodes CASSHRDSFEAFF.